This TCR beta chain appears in the sequencing data of a study of OX40 agonist ivuxolimab in advanced cancers. The data were produced by immunoSEQ multiplex PCR, yet TCRdb's version contains in-frame clones alone and is incomplete. The sample holds 55,000 to 70,000 clones, roughly nine tenths seen once. This clone was detected a few times. V was trimmed by 8 bases and J by 0 bases, leaving 7 bases between them. The CDR3 is 12 residues long. Germline V lookup: CDR1 SNHLY, CDR2 FYNNEI. This receptor was taken from an adult with an advanced solid tumor such as melanoma, head and neck, liver or kidney cancer. The source was CD4+ or CD8+ T cells sorted from blood, collected in a trial of the OX40 agonist ivuxolimab. The chain joins TRBV2 to TRBJ2-5; no firm D call. As DNA, the CDR3 is TGTGCCAGCTTCTCCTACCAAGAGACCCAGTACTTC. Encoded protein: CASFSYQETQYF.